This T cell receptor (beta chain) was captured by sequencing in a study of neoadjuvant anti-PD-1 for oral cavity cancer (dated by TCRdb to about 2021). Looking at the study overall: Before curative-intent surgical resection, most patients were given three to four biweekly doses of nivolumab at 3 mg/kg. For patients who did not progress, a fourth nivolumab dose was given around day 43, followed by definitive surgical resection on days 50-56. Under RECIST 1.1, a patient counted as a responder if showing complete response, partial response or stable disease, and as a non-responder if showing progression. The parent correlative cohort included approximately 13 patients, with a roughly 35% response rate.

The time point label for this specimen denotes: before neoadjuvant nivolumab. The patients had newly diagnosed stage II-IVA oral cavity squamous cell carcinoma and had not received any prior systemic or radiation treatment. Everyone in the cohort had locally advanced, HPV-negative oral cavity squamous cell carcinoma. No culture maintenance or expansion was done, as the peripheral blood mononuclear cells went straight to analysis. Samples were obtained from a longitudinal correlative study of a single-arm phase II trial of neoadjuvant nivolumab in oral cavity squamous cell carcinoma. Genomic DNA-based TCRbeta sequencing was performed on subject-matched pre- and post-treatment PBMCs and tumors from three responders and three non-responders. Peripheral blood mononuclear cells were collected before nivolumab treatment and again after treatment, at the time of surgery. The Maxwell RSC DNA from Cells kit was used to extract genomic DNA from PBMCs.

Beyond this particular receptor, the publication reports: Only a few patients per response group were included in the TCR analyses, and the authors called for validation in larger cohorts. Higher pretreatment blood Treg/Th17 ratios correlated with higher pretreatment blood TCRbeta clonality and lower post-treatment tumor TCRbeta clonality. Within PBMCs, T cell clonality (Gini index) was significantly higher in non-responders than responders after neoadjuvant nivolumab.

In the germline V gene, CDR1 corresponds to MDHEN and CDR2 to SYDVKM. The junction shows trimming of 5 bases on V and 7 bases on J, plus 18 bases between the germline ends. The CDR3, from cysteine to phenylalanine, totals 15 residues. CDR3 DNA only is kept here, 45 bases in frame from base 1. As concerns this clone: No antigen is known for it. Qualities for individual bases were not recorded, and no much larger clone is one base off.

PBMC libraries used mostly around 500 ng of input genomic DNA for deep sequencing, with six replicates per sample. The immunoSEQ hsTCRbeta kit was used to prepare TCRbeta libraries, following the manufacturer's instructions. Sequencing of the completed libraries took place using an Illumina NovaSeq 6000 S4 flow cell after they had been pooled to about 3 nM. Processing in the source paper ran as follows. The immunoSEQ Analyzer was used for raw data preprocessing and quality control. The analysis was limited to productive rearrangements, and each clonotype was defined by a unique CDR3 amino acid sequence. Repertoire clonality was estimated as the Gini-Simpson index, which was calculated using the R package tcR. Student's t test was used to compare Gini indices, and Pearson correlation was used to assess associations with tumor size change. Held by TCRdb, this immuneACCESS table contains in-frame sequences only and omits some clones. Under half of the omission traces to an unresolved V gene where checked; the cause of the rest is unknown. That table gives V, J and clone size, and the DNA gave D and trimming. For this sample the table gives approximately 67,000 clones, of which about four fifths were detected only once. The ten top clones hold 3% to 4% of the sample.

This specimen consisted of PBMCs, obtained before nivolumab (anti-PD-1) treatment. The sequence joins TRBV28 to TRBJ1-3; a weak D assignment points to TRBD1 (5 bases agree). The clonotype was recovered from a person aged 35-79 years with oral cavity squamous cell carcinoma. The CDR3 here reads CASSPPAGWSNTIYF. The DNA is TGTGCCAGCAGTCCTCCAGCAGGGTGGAGTAACACCATATATTTT.